This T cell receptor beta chain was obtained from a study of blood T cell repertoires in COVID-19. As for the study in general: The study drew acute and convalescent COVID-19 samples from the United States, Italy and Spain. PBMCs, B-cell-depleted T cells, or T cells were the source of the cDNA or gDNA that made up the material.

The germline V gene encodes CDR1 SSHAT and CDR2 FNYEAQ (reference sequence). The CDR3 extends over 14 amino acids. As handled by the study authors: Nucleated cell number was recorded as an estimate derived from reference gene primer amplification. Only in-frame clones appear in the TCRdb table, and some are missing; sequencing was by immunoSEQ multiplex PCR. Clonal size and the V and J genes are those of that table, whereas D and trimming came from the DNA. The sample has around 60,000 clones; approximately 80% are singletons. The TCR sequence derives from a man between 65 and 85 years old with acute or convalescent COVID-19. Source material: peripheral blood. The rearrangement joins TRBV7-7 to TRBJ2-2; 11 bases line up with TRBD1. The CDR3 nucleotides read TGTGCTAGCGGACAGGGGGCGTTATACGGGGAGCTGTTTTTT. Translation gives CASGQGALYGELFF.